The 6 T cell receptor beta chains below all came from one sample that was sequenced in a study of PD-1 blockade in classical Hodgkin lymphoma. All trial patients relapsed after autologous stem cell transplantation. Sequencing was performed with immunoSEQ multiplex PCR; in TCRdb, only in-frame clones are kept and a portion is missing. The table shows over 20,000 clones, with 80% to 90% occurring only once. The specimen was peripheral blood mononuclear cells (PBMCs), collected at baseline. The receptors derive from a human donor with classical Hodgkin lymphoma.

This chain connects TRBV7-8 to TRBJ1-1, with D unresolved. V was shortened by 2 bases and J by 1 base, with 8 bases between the two germline ends. Germline values: CDR1 SGHVS, CDR2 FQNEAQ. The length of the CDR3 is 14 residues. The CDR3 sequence is CASSLLQQNTEAFF. CDR3 nucleotide sequence: TGTGCCAGCAGCTTACTACAGCAGAACACTGAAGCTTTCTTT.

In its sample, this clone was seen a few times. The V and J genes are TRBV7-8 and TRBJ1-1; no clear D. The CDR3 spans 13 residues. The ends were cut back, 5 bases at V and 0 bases at J, with 7 bases in the middle. Germline CDR1 reads SGHVS; CDR2 reads FQNEAQ. CDR3 DNA sequence: TGTGCCAGCAGCCGAACATTGAACACTGAAGCTTTCTTT. Translated: CASSRTLNTEAFF.

This clone was detected only once. The chain is built from TRBV7-2 and TRBJ2-7; 7 bases align to TRBD1. This CDR3 has 16 residues. Losses at the gene ends were 5 bases for V and 0 bases for J; bases not matched to a gene: 10. The germline gives CDR1 SGHTA, CDR2 FQGNSA. In nucleotides, the CDR3 is TGTGCCAGCAGCACCACGGGACAGTCCTCCTCCTACGAGCAGTACTTC. Encoded protein: CASSTTGQSSSYEQYF.

The chain carries TRBV29-1 and TRBJ1-2; D is perhaps TRBD1 (6 bases). The CDR3 totals 11 residues. Per germline, CDR1 SQVTM and CDR2 ANQGSEA. Between the trimmed V and J ends, which lost 7 bases and 8 bases, there was a span of 14 bases. The CDR3 nucleotides are TGCAGCGGTACCAGGGGAGACGGCTACACCTTC. It specifies CSGTRGDGYTF.

J is TRBJ1-3 and V is TRBV19; D remains unclear. Trimming cost V 8 bases and J 2 bases, with 10 bases left between them. CDR3 length: 13 amino acids. Germline V gene lookup returns CDR1 LNHDA and CDR2 SQIVND (reference sequence). The CDR3 DNA is TGTGCCAGTGGAACAGAACCTGGAAACACCATATATTTT. Protein sequence: CASGTEPGNTIYF.

This clone appeared a few times. The chain employs TRBV7-9 and TRBJ1-1, with 7 bases that match TRBD1. The length of the CDR3 is 14 residues. V gave up 9 bases and J gave up 1 base; unmatched junction bases: 8. Germline CDR1 SEHNR, CDR2 FQNEAQ (reference sequence). The CDR3 DNA reads TGTGCCAGTTGGGGACAGACTGCGAACACTGAAGCTTTCTTT. It is translated as CASWGQTANTEAFF.